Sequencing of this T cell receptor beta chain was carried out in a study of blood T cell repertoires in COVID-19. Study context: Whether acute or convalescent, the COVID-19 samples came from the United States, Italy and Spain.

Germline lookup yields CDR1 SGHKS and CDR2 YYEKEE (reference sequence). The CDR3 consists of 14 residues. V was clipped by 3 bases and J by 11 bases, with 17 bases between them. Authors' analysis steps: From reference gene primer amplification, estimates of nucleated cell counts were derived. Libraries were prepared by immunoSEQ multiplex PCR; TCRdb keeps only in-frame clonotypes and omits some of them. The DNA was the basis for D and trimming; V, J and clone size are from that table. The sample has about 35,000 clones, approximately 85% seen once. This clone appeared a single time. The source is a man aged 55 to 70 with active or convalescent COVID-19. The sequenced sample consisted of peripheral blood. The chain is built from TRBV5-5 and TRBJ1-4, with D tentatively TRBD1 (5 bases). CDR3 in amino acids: CASSSGIQEGKLFF. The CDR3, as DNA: TGTGCCAGCAGCTCAGGGATTCAGGAGGGGAAACTGTTTTTT.